Detailed here is one TCR beta chain. These data come from a study of blood T cell repertoires in COVID-19. Study details: Both acute and convalescent COVID-19 samples were obtained from the United States, Italy and Spain. T cells, B-cell-depleted T cells, or PBMCs supplied cDNA or gDNA.

The CDR3 totals 13 residues. V lost 3 bases, J lost 2 bases, and 8 bases lay in between. In germline, CDR1 is SQVTM, CDR2 ANQGSEA. Original processing methods: Reference gene primer amplification gave nucleated cell count estimates. Profiled with immunoSEQ multiplex PCR; TCRdb holds only in-frame clones, not every one. Clone size and V and J calls were adopted from that table, with D and trimming inferred from the DNA. Altogether nearly 95,000 clones are present, 85% to 90% being singletons, with the ten largest covering around 1.5%. This sequence was found in a human donor with active COVID-19. The donor label of this sample is uncertain. V and J are TRBV29-1 and TRBJ1-3, with TRBD1 as a possible D gene (5 bases). The sequencing sample was made of peripheral blood. CDR3 amino acids: CSVEGGAGNTIYF. The DNA for the CDR3 is TGCAGCGTTGAGGGGGGGGCTGGAAACACCATATATTTT.